Below are 28 T cell receptor beta chains sequenced from a single sample in a study of cytotoxic CD8 clonotypes in ibrutinib-treated CLL. Libraries were prepared by immunoSEQ multiplex PCR; TCRdb keeps only in-frame clonotypes and omits some of them. The table records some 84,000 clones, about 86% of them present only once. The source was PBMCs, collected before ibrutinib treatment. Receptor source: a human donor with chronic lymphocytic leukemia.

The chain links TRBV7-6 to TRBJ1-1; D is unclear. The CDR3 length is 14 residues. V gave up 3 bases and J gave up 1 base, with 9 bases separating them. Germline assignment: CDR1 SGHVS and CDR2 FNYEAQ. The CDR3 reads CASSLSGRNTEAFF. CDR3 DNA: TGTGCCAGCAGCTTGTCCGGGAGGAACACTGAAGCTTTCTTT.

The rearrangement uses TRBV2 and TRBJ1-5; 10 nucleotides match TRBD1. CDR3 length: 15 amino acids. Trimming took 8 bases from V and 3 from J; bases not matched to a gene: 7. Germline lookup yields CDR1 SNHLY and CDR2 FYNNEI. The CDR3, as DNA: TGTGCCAGCGGGAGGGACAGGGGTGTCAATCAGCCCCAGCATTTT. This codes for CASGRDRGVNQPQHF.

The chain has TRBV4-1 and TRBJ2-2; TRBD2 matches at 12 bases. Trimming cost V 5 bases and J 0 bases; bases outside gene matches: 16. The CDR3 spans 21 residues. Germline V gene sequence: CDR1 MGHRA, CDR2 YSYEKL. CDR3 sequence (DNA): TGCGCCAGCAGCTCCCTAGGGGGTCTAGCGGGAGGGTTTTCGAACACCGGGGAGCTGTTTTTT. This codes for CASSSLGGLAGGFSNTGELFF.

This clone has a handful of counts. The CDR3 DNA follows: TGTGCCAGCAGCTCCGGGGACAGACAGAACTATGGCTACACCTTC. Translated, it gives CASSSGDRQNYGYTF. V usage is TRBV7-3 and J usage is TRBJ1-2; TRBD1 agrees at 7 bases. The germline gives CDR1 SGHTA, CDR2 FQGTGA. The CDR3 sequence is 15 residues long. The V gene end was trimmed by 4 bases and the J gene end by 2 bases; junction bases not matched to a gene: 7.

In this sample, this clone turned up a few times. The CDR3 DNA reads TGTGCCAGCAGCCCGCGGACAGGGTGGAACACTGAAGCTTTCTTT. Protein sequence: CASSPRTGWNTEAFF. The V gene is TRBV9, the J gene TRBJ1-1, with TRBD1 matching 8 bases. Per germline, CDR1 SGDLS and CDR2 YYNGEE. The CDR3 contains 15 residues. With V trimmed by 4 bases and J by 1 base, 6 bases remained unmatched.

This chain connects TRBV6-1 to TRBJ2-3; TRBD2 agrees at 11 bases. V shed 6 bases, J shed 2 bases, and the junction held 1 base outside the gene matches. The CDR3 is 14 amino acids. Per germline, CDR1 MNHNS and CDR2 SASEGT. The CDR3 reads CASRGLAVTDTQYF. CDR3 bases: TGTGCCAGCAGGGGACTAGCGGTCACAGATACGCAGTATTTT.

The CDR3 nucleotides read TGTGCCAGCAAACCCCGGGATATTAACTATGGCTACACCTTC. Its translation is CASKPRDINYGYTF. This chain joins TRBV6-1 and TRBJ1-2; D remains ambiguous. Germline assignment: CDR1 MNHNS and CDR2 SASEGT. This CDR3 comprises 14 residues. V was shortened by 7 bases and J by 1 base, with 13 bases between the two germline ends.

The V call is TRBV9, the J call TRBJ2-1; 7 bases align to TRBD1. Germline-derived CDR1 and CDR2 are SGDLS and YYNGEE. This CDR3 comprises 15 residues. V lost 2 bases, J lost 4 bases, and 6 bases stayed unmatched. The CDR3 DNA sequence: TGTGCCAGCAGCGTTACCGGGACAGCTTACAATGAGCAGTTCTTC. Encoded protein: CASSVTGTAYNEQFF.

This rearrangement joins TRBV18 to TRBJ1-1, with unresolved D. Trimming pared 3 bases from V and 4 bases from J, leaving 12 bases between. The CDR3 loop spans 14 amino acids. In germline, CDR1 is KGHSH, CDR2 LQKENI. CDR3 region: CASSPVTGGTEAFF. The CDR3, as DNA: TGTGCCAGCTCACCTGTGACGGGTGGCACTGAAGCTTTCTTT.

The chain combines TRBV6-5 with TRBJ2-2, with 13 bases fitting TRBD2. V was clipped by 4 bases and J by 4 bases; unmatched bases: 3. The CDR3 covers 16 residues. Germline CDR1 reads MNHEY; CDR2 reads SVGAGI. Here the CDR3 reads CASSFGLAGATGELFF. CDR3 DNA: TGTGCCAGCAGTTTTGGACTAGCGGGGGCCACCGGGGAGCTGTTTTTT.

This clone occurred a few times. V and J are TRBV27 and TRBJ2-7, with 9 bases matching TRBD1. The length of the CDR3 is 13 residues. CDR1 is MNHEY, CDR2 SMNVEV, per germline (reference sequence). The ends lost 6 bases at V and 3 bases at J; junction bases unmatched: 3. This CDR3 is CASSRGQGYEQYF. CDR3 nucleotides: TGTGCCAGCAGCCGGGGACAGGGCTACGAGCAGTACTTC.

This clone was found once. The chain links TRBV5-1 to TRBJ1-2; D possibly corresponds to TRBD1 (6 bases). CDR1 and CDR2 (germline): SGHRS, YFSETQ. Trimming stripped 4 bases from V and 4 bases from J, with 17 bases between. The CDR3 has 15 amino acids. The DNA of the CDR3 is TGCGCCAGCAGCCCGACCGGACAGCCCGCCTATGGCTACACCTTC. It translates to CASSPTGQPAYGYTF. Supplemented by reference TRBV5-1 and TRBJ1-2, the full variable domain reads KAGVTQTPRYLIKTRGQQVTLSCSPISGHRSVSWYQQTPGQGLQFLFEYFSETQRNKGNFPGRFSGRQFSNSRSEMNVSTLELGDSALYLCASSPTGQPAYGYTFGSGTRLTVV.

The chain is built from TRBV29-1 and TRBJ1-3; D is ambiguous. There are 13 residues in the CDR3. The V and J ends lost 2 bases and 0 bases respectively, with 5 bases between them. Germline V gives CDR1 SQVTM, CDR2 ANQGSEA. CDR3: CSVELISGNTIYF. In DNA form, the CDR3 reads TGCAGCGTTGAACTTATCTCTGGAAACACCATATATTTT.

The CDR3 protein is CASSPQAGVIGNEQFF. DNA for the CDR3: TGTGCCAGCAGCCCCCAGGCGGGAGTAATTGGGAATGAGCAGTTCTTC. The V call is TRBV7-3, the J call TRBJ2-1, with TRBD2 matching 7 bases. The CDR3 totals 16 residues. The V gene's germline CDR1 is SGHTA and CDR2 FQGTGA. V shed 5 bases and J 7 bases; nucleotides not matched to a gene: 14.

The V call is TRBV7-9, the J call TRBJ2-7; 9 bases map to TRBD1. The CDR3 runs 13 residues. Germline trimming cut 8 bases from V and 12 bases from J; bases unmatched to any gene: 14. The germline CDR1 and CDR2 sequences are SEHNR and FQNEAQ (reference sequence). CDR3 amino acids: CASGGQGMGNSYF. The DNA of the CDR3 is TGTGCCAGCGGGGGACAGGGTATGGGGAATTCGTACTTC.

This chain links TRBV28 with TRBJ1-1, with D unresolved. Germline loops: CDR1 MDHEN, CDR2 SYDVKM. Trimming took 1 base from V and 8 from J, leaving 11 bases between them. The CDR3 has 13 residues. The CDR3 DNA follows: TGTGCCAGCAGTTTATTCAATGGAGTCGAAGCTTTCTTT. Translation: CASSLFNGVEAFF.

In the case of this clone: The junction departs from the called germline gene at one end, perhaps through a read error. The CDR3 DNA sequence: TGTGCCAGCAGCCCCGGGGCACTTCCCTCCCACGAGCAGTACTTC. Translating it yields CASSPGALPSHEQYF. The chain links TRBV7-8 to TRBJ2-7; the D gene could be TRBD1 or TRBD2 (5 bases each). This CDR3 has 15 residues. The germline gives CDR1 SGHVS, CDR2 FQNEAQ.

The genes are TRBV9 and TRBJ2-7; the D gene is possibly TRBD1 (6 bases). The CDR3 runs to 15 residues. V lost 3 bases, J lost 5 bases, and 18 bases lay in between. Germline V gene lookup returns CDR1 SGDLS and CDR2 YYNGEE. The CDR3 reads CASSGSSFQGHEQYF. As DNA, the CDR3 is TGTGCCAGCAGCGGATCGTCATTTCAGGGGCACGAGCAGTACTTC.

This chain uses TRBV30 with TRBJ1-1; the D is unclear. The CDR3 sequence is 13 residues long. In germline, CDR1 is GTSNPN, CDR2 SVGIG (reference sequence). Trimming took off 0 bases at V and 6 bases at J, with 11 bases between the two ends. The CDR3 region is CAWSVDGLSEAFF. The CDR3, as DNA: TGTGCCTGGAGTGTGGATGGTCTATCTGAAGCTTTCTTT.

This clone was detected only a few times. The V call is TRBV21-1, the J call TRBJ2-3; the table's D call TRBD2 went unverified against the DNA. TRBV21-1 is a listed pseudogene. The CDR3 is 21 residues long. CDR3 amino acids: CASSKLLGTSGSPRYADTQYF. CDR3 in DNA: TGTGCCAGCAGCAAGCTGCTTGGGACTAGCGGGAGTCCCCGGTATGCAGATACGCAGTATTTT.

This clone was picked up a small number of times. V usage is TRBV19 and J usage is TRBJ2-2, with a possible D match to TRBD2 (6 bases). V gave up 11 bases and J gave up 0 bases, with 19 bases separating them. The CDR3 length is 16 residues. Germline V CDR1 and CDR2: LNHDA, SQIVND (reference sequence). Here the CDR3 reads CASTSRRVSNTGELFF. The CDR3 nucleotides read TGTGCCTCCACTAGTAGGAGGGTTTCGAACACCGGGGAGCTGTTTTTT.

V usage is TRBV4-3 and J usage is TRBJ2-3; the match to TRBD2 covers 13 bases. The CDR3 is 16 amino acids. CDR1 is LGHNA and CDR2 is YSLEER in the germline V gene. The V gene end was trimmed by 4 bases and the J gene end by 4 bases; junction bases not matched to a gene: 5. This CDR3 reads CASSRGLAGEADTQYF. DNA of the CDR3: TGCGCCAGCAGCCGCGGACTAGCGGGAGAAGCAGATACGCAGTATTTT.

The genes are TRBV30 and TRBJ2-1; TRBD2 is a possible D gene (5 bases). This CDR3 contains 15 residues. V lost 4 bases to trimming and J lost 6 bases, with 19 bases between them. Germline-derived CDR1 and CDR2 are GTSNPN and SVGIG (reference sequence). CDR3 region: CAWNSFGELGNEQFF. As DNA, the CDR3 is TGTGCCTGGAACTCATTTGGGGAGTTGGGCAATGAGCAGTTCTTC.

CDR3 residues: CASSSTGGNNEKLFF. CDR3 DNA sequence: TGTGCCAGCAGTTCGACAGGGGGCAATAATGAAAAACTGTTTTTT. This chain links TRBV28 with TRBJ1-4; 10 nucleotides match TRBD1. The V and J ends lost 4 bases and 4 bases, in that order; junction bases with no gene match: 3. Per the germline V gene, CDR1 is MDHEN and CDR2 is SYDVKM. CDR3 length: 15 amino acids.

The J gene is TRBJ1-2, the V gene TRBV29-1; D is uncertain. CDR1 is SQVTM, CDR2 ANQGSEA, per germline. CDR3 length: 12 residues. The ends were cut back, 5 bases at V and 6 bases at J, with 13 bases in the middle. The CDR3 sequence: CSVTSQGDGYTF. The CDR3 region has the DNA TGCAGCGTTACCAGCCAAGGAGATGGCTACACCTTC.

The DNA for the CDR3 is TGTGCCAGCAGCCCCCGGACGTACAATGAGCAGTTCTTC. Residues: CASSPRTYNEQFF. The chain links TRBV9 to TRBJ2-1; D gene uncertain. V was pared by 4 bases and J by 4 bases, with 9 bases between. This CDR3 has 13 amino acids. CDR1 SGDLS and CDR2 YYNGEE come from the germline V gene.

CDR3 in DNA: TGTGCCAGCCGCCCCGGGGGGCGGGGCGAGCAGTACTTC. It yields the protein CASRPGGRGEQYF. V gene TRBV28 combines with J gene TRBJ2-7, with a tentative D call TRBD2 (7 bases). Germline assignment: CDR1 MDHEN and CDR2 SYDVKM. There are 13 residues in the CDR3. Trimming took 8 bases from V and 6 from J, leaving 17 bases between them.

Only one count was recorded for this clone. V gene TRBV28 combines with J gene TRBJ2-1, with a tentative D call TRBD1 (6 bases). Trimming stripped 3 bases from V and 13 bases from J, with 13 bases between. CDR3 length equals 12 residues. Germline V gives CDR1 MDHEN, CDR2 SYDVKM. CDR3 sequence (DNA): TGTGCCAGCAGTTTGGGACATTTCCAACAGTTCTTC. It yields the protein CASSLGHFQQFF.